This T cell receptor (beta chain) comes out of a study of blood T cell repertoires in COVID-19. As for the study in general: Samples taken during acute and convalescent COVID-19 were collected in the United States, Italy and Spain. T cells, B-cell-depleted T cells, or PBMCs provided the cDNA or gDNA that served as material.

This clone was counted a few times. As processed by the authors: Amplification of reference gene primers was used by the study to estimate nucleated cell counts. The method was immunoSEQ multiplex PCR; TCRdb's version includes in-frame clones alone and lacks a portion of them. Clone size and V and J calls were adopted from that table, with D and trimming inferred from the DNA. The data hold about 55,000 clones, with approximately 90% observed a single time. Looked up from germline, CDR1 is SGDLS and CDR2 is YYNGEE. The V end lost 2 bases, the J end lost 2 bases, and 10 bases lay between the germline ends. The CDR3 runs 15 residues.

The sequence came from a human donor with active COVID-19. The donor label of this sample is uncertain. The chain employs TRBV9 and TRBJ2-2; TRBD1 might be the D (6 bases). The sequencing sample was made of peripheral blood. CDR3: CASSVGQSNTGELFF. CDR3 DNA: TGTGCCAGCAGCGTCGGACAGAGTAACACCGGGGAGCTGTTTTTT. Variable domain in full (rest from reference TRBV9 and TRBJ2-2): DSGVTQTPKHLITATGQRVTLRCSPRSGDLSVYWYQQSLDQGLQFLIQYYNGEERAKGNILERFSAQQFPDLHSELNLSSLELGDSALYFCASSVGQSNTGELFFGEGSRLTVL.